This record looks at one TCR beta chain sequence and its context. The germline gives CDR1 SGHRS, CDR2 YFSETQ. The CDR3 consists of 15 residues. V lost 2 bases, J lost 7 bases, and 16 bases lay in between. This entry belongs to a study of blood T cells in healthy people across ages. Sample-barcoded 5' priming and a J-beta primer mix drove a second PCR of roughly 6 to 12 cycles. One entry per CDR3 protein results from TCRdb running MiXCR on the 5' RACE reads. The sample has some 1,000,000 distinct CDR3 sequences; approximately 25% are singletons. This same sample was also taken into another study, of T cells of mothers and their children. That study reports: The study found slightly higher but non-significant overlap in related versus unrelated mother-child pairs.

This TCR came from a girl aged 2 to 9 in good health. This chain connects TRBV5-1 to TRBJ2-1; a weak D match, TRBD2 (5 bases). Sequencing input: blood. CDR3 in DNA: TGCGCCAGCAGCTTTTTAGAGGTCCCGGGGAATGAGCAGTTCTTC. It codes for CASSFLEVPGNEQFF.